The 6 T cell receptor beta chains in this list originate from one sample, sequenced in a study of T cells in Graves' hyperthyroidism and ophthalmopathy (dated by TCRdb to the late 2010s). The library was prepared using multiplex PCR. Sequencing was carried out with an Illumina HiSeq 2000. TCR beta CDR3 regions were amplified from RNA transcripts. For the first round of RT-PCR on the TCR CDR3, the HTBI primer set was used together with the Qiagen OneStep RT-PCR kit. Through fastp at Q25 and MiXCR, TCRdb rebuilt clones from the public reads, retaining in-frame beta chains. When rows share a CDR3 protein, they turn into one entry using the most common DNA and genes. Present in this sample are about 540,000 distinct CDR3 sequences, about half of which were seen just once. The ten top clones hold approximately 7.5% of the sample. The sample was peripheral blood or thyroid tissue (not recorded which). The receptors derive from a woman aged 18-29 years with Graves' hyperthyroidism.

The chain recombines TRBV4-3 with TRBJ2-7; no reliable D call. V was pared by 0 bases and J by 2 bases, with 8 bases between. CDR1 is LGHNA and CDR2 is YSLEER in the germline V gene. The CDR3 runs to 14 residues. CDR3 DNA sequence: TGCGCCAGCAGCCAAGAATACAGAGCCTACGAGCAGTACTTC. Residues: CASSQEYRAYEQYF.

The table lists this clonotype with many counts. One end of the junction fails to match germline, which may point to a read error. V usage is TRBV7-6 and J usage is TRBJ1-1; D not certain. Per germline, CDR1 SGHVS and CDR2 FNYEAQ. This CDR3 is 15 amino acids long. CDR3 sequence: CASSLEGRLNTEAFF. DNA for the CDR3: TGCGCCAGCAGCTTGGAGGGCAGGCTGAACACTGAAGCTTTCTTT.

The gene calls are TRBV20-1 and TRBJ1-4, with 10 bases that match TRBD1. This CDR3 comprises 14 residues. J gave up 5 bases and V 5 bases, and 5 bases lay outside the gene matches. Germline CDR1 reads DFQATT; CDR2 reads SNEGSKA (reference sequence). The CDR3 is CSAQATGGNEKLFF. The CDR3 DNA reads TGCAGTGCTCAAGCGACAGGGGGCAATGAAAAACTGTTTTTT.

The chain couples TRBV6-2 or TRBV6-3 to TRBJ1-1, with 8 bases fitting TRBD1. After removal of 5 bases from V and 1 base from J, the junction contained 6 bases not matched to a gene. The CDR3 consists of 15 residues. In germline, CDR1 is MNHEY, CDR2 SVGEGT. The CDR3 DNA sequence: TGTGCCAGCAGTGTTCAGGACAGGGAGAACACTGAAGCTTTCTTT. Its translation is CASSVQDRENTEAFF.

The J gene is TRBJ2-7, the V gene TRBV12-3 or TRBV12-4, with 8 bases identical to TRBD1. The CDR3 totals 15 residues. The ends lost 3 bases at V and 8 bases at J; junction bases unmatched: 12. This CDR3 reads CASSFSQGQGMKQYF. For the CDR3, the DNA is TGTGCCAGCAGTTTTTCACAAGGACAGGGAATGAAGCAGTACTTC.

This rearrangement joins TRBV29-1 to TRBJ2-5; TRBD1 agrees at 9 bases. CDR1 and CDR2 (germline): SQVTM, ANQGSEA. The CDR3 is 13 amino acids. V lost 7 bases and J lost 3; bases outside the gene matches: 6. In nucleotides, the CDR3 is TGCAGCGCTAGACAGGGGGGCGAAGAGACCCAGTACTTC. Its protein is CSARQGGEETQYF. Combining the CDR3 with reference TRBV29-1 and TRBJ2-5 gives the whole variable domain SAVISQKPSRDICQRGTSLTIQCQVDSQVTMMFWYRQQPGQSLTLIATANQGSEATYESGFVIDKFPISRPNLTFSTLTVSNMSPEDSSIYLCSARQGGEETQYFGPGTRLLVL.